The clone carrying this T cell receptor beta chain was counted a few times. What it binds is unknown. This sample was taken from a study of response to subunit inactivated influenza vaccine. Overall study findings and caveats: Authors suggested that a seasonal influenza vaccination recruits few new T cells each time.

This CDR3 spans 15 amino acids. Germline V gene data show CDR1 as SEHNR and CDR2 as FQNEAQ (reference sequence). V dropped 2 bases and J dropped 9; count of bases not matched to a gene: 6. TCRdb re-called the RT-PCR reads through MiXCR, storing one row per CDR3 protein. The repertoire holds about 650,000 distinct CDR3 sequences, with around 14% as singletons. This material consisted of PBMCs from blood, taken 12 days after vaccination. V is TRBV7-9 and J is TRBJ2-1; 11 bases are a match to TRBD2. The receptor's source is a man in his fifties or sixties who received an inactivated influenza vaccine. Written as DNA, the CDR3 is TGTGCCAGCAGCTTAACTAGCGGGAGTTTCACTGAGCAGTTCTTC. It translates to CASSLTSGSFTEQFF.